These 21 T cell receptor beta chains were all obtained from the same sample, sequenced in a study of blood T cell repertoires in COVID-19. Generated by immunoSEQ multiplex PCR, the TCRdb table keeps only in-frame clones and is missing some. The sample holds roughly 250,000 clones, about four fifths seen once. Input material: peripheral blood. The source is a woman between 55 and 75 years old with active or convalescent COVID-19.

For the CDR3, the DNA is TGTGCCACCAGCGACCGCTGGACAGGGGACTATGGCTACACCTTC. Protein product: CATSDRWTGDYGYTF. The chain uses TRBV24-1 and TRBJ1-2; 9 bases are a match to TRBD1. The CDR3 has 15 amino acids. Trimming removed 7 bases from V and 3 bases from J; junction bases left unmatched: 8. Looked up from germline, CDR1 is KGHDR and CDR2 is SFDVKD.

The table lists this clone with many counts. The chain combines TRBV11-2 with TRBJ2-1; D might be TRBD1 (5 bases). Germline V CDR1 and CDR2: SGHAT, FQNNGV. V lost 8 bases and J lost 7, with 9 bases in between. The CDR3 has 11 amino acids. CDR3 sequence: CASRSGNEQFF. The CDR3 DNA reads as TGTGCCAGCCGTTCAGGGAATGAGCAGTTCTTC.

The CDR3, as DNA: TGTGCCACCCGCCGGGGACAGAGCGATTCACCCCTCCACTTT. It codes for CATRRGQSDSPLHF. The gene calls are TRBV15 and TRBJ1-6; 7 bases fit TRBD1. CDR3 length: 14 residues. Germline loops: CDR1 LNHNV, CDR2 YYDKDF (reference sequence). V shed 8 bases, J shed 8 bases, and the junction held 9 bases outside the gene matches.

This rearrangement joins TRBV11-1 to TRBJ2-1; unclear D gene. With 0 bases removed from V and 8 bases from J, the gap between germline ends came to 5 bases. CDR1 is SGHAT and CDR2 is FQDESV in the germline V gene (reference sequence). There are 12 residues in the CDR3. The CDR3 DNA reads TGTGCCAGCAGCTTAGCCCTCGATGAGCAGTTCTTC. It codes for CASSLALDEQFF.

Turning to this clone: This specimen includes other DNA sequences encoding the same CDR3. This chain joins TRBV28 and TRBJ1-1, with D uncertain. Deletions cut 3 bases from V and 4 bases from J, with 3 bases between. CDR1 is MDHEN and CDR2 is SYDVKM in the germline V gene. This CDR3 contains 11 residues. The CDR3, as DNA: TGTGCCAGCAGTTTTCGCACTGAAGCTTTCTTT. It codes for CASSFRTEAFF.

The chain uses TRBV11-2 and TRBJ1-2; 7 positions agree with TRBD1. The CDR3 is 16 residues long. Germline V gene lookup returns CDR1 SGHAT and CDR2 FQNNGV. The J segment lost 7 bases and the V segment lost 5 bases, leaving 16 bases of the junction unmatched. The CDR3 spells CASSPTHDRERSGYTF. CDR3 sequence (DNA): TGTGCCAGCAGCCCTACACACGACAGGGAGCGGAGTGGCTACACCTTC.

This chain connects TRBV7-2 to TRBJ1-5; 8 bases fit TRBD1. The CDR3 runs to 16 residues. The V gene end was trimmed by 1 base and the J gene end by 3 bases; junction bases not matched to a gene: 5. Germline CDR1 reads SGHTA; CDR2 reads FQGNSA. The CDR3 region is CASSLEAGGLNQPQHF. In DNA, the CDR3 is TGTGCCAGCAGCTTAGAGGCAGGGGGCCTCAATCAGCCCCAGCATTTT.

The V and J genes are TRBV19 and TRBJ1-3; D might be TRBD1 (5 bases). Germline V gene data show CDR1 as LNHDA and CDR2 as SQIVND (reference sequence). V dropped 3 bases and J dropped 2 bases, with 11 bases sitting between them. There are 15 residues in the CDR3. The CDR3 DNA reads TGTGCCAGTAGTATTGGCGGGGCGGCTGGAAACACCATATATTTT. Protein product: CASSIGGAAGNTIYF.

This sequence joins TRBV27 and TRBJ1-1; TRBD1 matches at 7 bases. Looked up from germline, CDR1 is MNHEY and CDR2 is SMNVEV (reference sequence). The CDR3 is 13 amino acids. J was trimmed by 4 bases and V by 8 bases; bases with no gene match: 7. The CDR3 DNA follows: TGTGCCAGCGGAAACAGGGGCGGCACTGAAGCTTTCTTT. Its translation is CASGNRGGTEAFF.

The chain couples TRBV19 to TRBJ1-1, with D possibly being TRBD1 (6 bases). Germline V CDR1 and CDR2: LNHDA, SQIVND (reference sequence). V lost 6 bases and J lost 5, with 16 bases in between. The length of the CDR3 is 14 residues. The DNA of the CDR3 is TGTGCCAGTAGCCAAGGGGGGGGGAGGACTGAAGCTTTCTTT. It specifies CASSQGGGRTEAFF.

This chain uses TRBV6-1 with TRBJ1-1, with D uncertain. V lost 2 bases to trimming and J lost 0 bases, with 7 bases between them. CDR1 is MNHNS and CDR2 is SASEGT in the germline V gene. This CDR3 spans 14 amino acids. Here the CDR3 DNA reads TGTGCCAGCAGTGAACAGGTCATGAACACTGAAGCTTTCTTT. Translating it yields CASSEQVMNTEAFF.

The rearrangement joins TRBV11-3 to TRBJ2-1; D unresolved. CDR1 is SGHNT and CDR2 is YENEEA in the germline V gene. V lost 1 base and J 5 bases, leaving 6 bases between the germline ends. This CDR3 spans 13 amino acids. CDR3 sequence reads: CASSLGSNNEQFF. As DNA, the CDR3 is TGTGCCAGCAGCTTAGGTTCAAACAATGAGCAGTTCTTC. Combining the CDR3 with reference TRBV11-3 and TRBJ2-1 gives the whole variable domain EAGVVQSPRYKIIEKKQPVAFWCNPISGHNTLYWYLQNLGQGPELLIRYENEEAVDDSQLPKDRFSAERLKGVDSTLKIQPAELGDSAVYLCASSLGSNNEQFFGPGTRLTVL.

This rearrangement joins TRBV3-1 (or the pseudogene TRBV3-2) to TRBJ1-1; possibly TRBD1 for D (5 bases). V was trimmed by 4 bases and J by 6 bases, leaving 15 bases between them. The germline V gene has CDR1 LGHDT and CDR2 YNNKEL (reference sequence). The CDR3 consists of 14 residues. The CDR3 spells CASSPTGGVAEAFF. The CDR3 DNA reads as TGTGCCAGCAGCCCGACCGGGGGGGTCGCTGAAGCTTTCTTT.

The chain carries TRBV10-3 and TRBJ1-1; weak D call: TRBD1 (6 bases). V lost 3 bases, J lost 0 bases, and 11 bases lay in between. CDR1 is ENHRY, CDR2 SYGVKD, per germline. CDR3 length equals 15 residues. The DNA for the CDR3 is TGTGCCATCAGTGATTCCGGACAGATGAACACTGAAGCTTTCTTT. This codes for CAISDSGQMNTEAFF.

The chain is built from TRBV6-5 and TRBJ2-3; D possibly corresponds to TRBD1 (6 bases). Germline V gene sequence: CDR1 MNHEY, CDR2 SVGAGI. The V gene lost 2 bases and the J gene lost 1 base, with 7 bases spanning the gap. This CDR3 region has 14 residues. The CDR3 region is CASSYQGRTDTQYF. CDR3 sequence (DNA): TGTGCCAGCAGTTACCAGGGGCGCACAGATACGCAGTATTTT.

This clone has a handful of counts. The rearrangement uses TRBV18 and TRBJ1-4; TRBD1 aligns across 10 bases. This CDR3 contains 14 residues. The germline V gene has CDR1 KGHSH and CDR2 LQKENI. V shed 4 bases, J shed 9 bases, and the junction held 5 bases outside the gene matches. CDR3 loop: CASSLSTGGKKLFF. CDR3 DNA: TGTGCCAGCTCACTCTCGACAGGGGGCAAAAAACTGTTTTTT. Full variable domain (outside the CDR3, taken from reference TRBV18 and TRBJ1-4): NAGVMQNPRHLVRRRGQEARLRCSPMKGHSHVYWYRQLPEEGLKFMVYLQKENIIDESGMPKERFSAEFPKEGPSILRIQQVVRGDSAAYFCASSLSTGGKKLFFGSGTQLSVL.

In DNA, the CDR3 is TGTGCCATCACCGATATTAAGACTAGCGGGGGGGTGCTTTCCTACAATGAGCAGTTCTTC. Its protein product is CAITDIKTSGGVLSYNEQFF. This rearrangement joins TRBV10-3 to TRBJ2-1; 14 bases fit TRBD2. This CDR3 contains 20 residues. Germline V gives CDR1 ENHRY, CDR2 SYGVKD. V trimming: 7 bases; J trimming: 1 base; junction bases outside the gene matches: 15.

The rearrangement links TRBV18 to TRBJ1-2; D possibly corresponds to TRBD1 (5 bases). This CDR3 contains 13 residues. In germline, CDR1 is KGHSH, CDR2 LQKENI. V lost 2 bases to trimming and J lost 4 bases, with 8 bases between them. In nucleotides, the CDR3 is TGTGCCAGCTCACCAGGGGGAGGCTATGGCTACACCTTC. This sequence encodes CASSPGGGYGYTF.

The chain links TRBV2 to TRBJ2-1, with D possibly matching TRBD1 (6 bases). Germline V gene data show CDR1 as SNHLY and CDR2 as FYNNEI. Trimming took 10 bases from V and 2 from J, leaving 12 bases between them. The CDR3 runs to 13 residues. The CDR3 here is CANLGTTYNEQFF. Written as DNA, the CDR3 is TGTGCCAACCTCGGGACAACCTACAATGAGCAGTTCTTC. Supplemented by reference TRBV2 and TRBJ2-1, the full variable domain reads EPEVTQTPSHQVTQMGQEVILRCVPISNHLYFYWYRQILGQKVEFLVSFYNNEISEKSEIFDDQFSVERPDGSNFTLKIRSTKLEDSAMYFCANLGTTYNEQFFGPGTRLTVL.

The V call is TRBV6-6, the J call TRBJ1-2, with D tentatively TRBD1 (6 bases). The CDR3 consists of 15 residues. V was pared by 2 bases and J by 0 bases, with 10 bases between. Germline V CDR1 and CDR2: MNHNY, SVGAGI (reference sequence). The CDR3 DNA reads as TGTGCCAGCAGTTACGCAGGACAGCCTAACTATGGCTACACCTTC. Its protein product is CASSYAGQPNYGYTF.

This clone appeared a single time. This chain links TRBV5-6 with TRBJ2-5, with 9 positions matching TRBD2. V was clipped by 3 bases and J by 6 bases; unmatched bases: 15. The CDR3 sequence is 17 residues long. Per germline, CDR1 SGHDT and CDR2 YYEEEE. CDR3 sequence: CASSWGASGVGQKTQYF. DNA for the CDR3: TGTGCCAGCAGCTGGGGGGCTAGCGGGGTAGGTCAGAAGACCCAGTACTTC.